What follows are 2 T cell receptor beta chains derived from one specimen sequenced in a study of blood T cell repertoires in COVID-19. Repertoires were generated with immunoSEQ multiplex PCR, while TCRdb's copy carries only in-frame clones and drops some. The data hold 50,000 to 70,000 clones, with about 85% observed a single time. Sequencing used peripheral blood. Source of these receptors: a woman in her seventies with active COVID-19.

As DNA, the CDR3 is TGTGCCAGCAGTAGAAGCCCGCAGCAGTACTTC. Amino acid sequence: CASSRSPQQYF. The genes are TRBV28 and TRBJ2-7; D is unresolved. Trimming removed 5 bases from V and 8 bases from J, with 10 bases in between. Germline V gene data show CDR1 as MDHEN and CDR2 as SYDVKM. CDR3 length: 11 amino acids.

The rearrangement joins TRBV12-3 or TRBV12-4 to TRBJ2-7; D is ambiguous. The CDR3 extends over 13 amino acids. V was pared by 0 bases and J by 6 bases, with 9 bases between. The CDR3 is CASSLAQRSEQYF. The CDR3 nucleotides are TGTGCCAGCAGTTTAGCCCAGAGGAGCGAGCAGTACTTC.